The 4 T cell receptor beta chains given below trace back to one sample, sequenced in a study of T cells after yellow fever vaccination. One entry per CDR3 protein, called by TCRdb with MiXCR from the 5' RACE reads. The repertoire holds approximately 180,000 distinct CDR3 sequences, with about 6% as singletons. The sequences come from CD4+ T cells sorted from PBMCs, collected on the day of the first yellow fever vaccination. These receptor sequences come from a man aged 18 to 29 who received the YFV17D yellow fever vaccine.

This clonotype was found many times. The chain joins TRBV7-2 to TRBJ2-5; 7 nucleotides align to TRBD2. Germline V gene data show CDR1 as SGHTA and CDR2 as FQGNSA. There are 15 residues in the CDR3. The V gene end was trimmed by 5 bases and the J gene end by 7 bases; junction bases not matched to a gene: 13. The CDR3 reads CASSPIRGRVGTQYF. The CDR3 bases are TGTGCCAGCAGCCCAATCCGAGGGAGGGTAGGGACCCAGTACTTC.

This clonotype was picked up many times. This chain links TRBV5-1 with TRBJ1-1, with unresolved D. CDR1 SGHRS and CDR2 YFSETQ come from the germline V gene. The germline V and J ends were trimmed by 4 bases and 4 bases, with 17 bases remaining between them. CDR3 length: 15 amino acids. The CDR3 here is CASSPRPDEGTEAFF. The CDR3 DNA sequence: TGCGCCAGCAGCCCCAGACCCGACGAAGGCACTGAAGCTTTCTTT.

This clonotype was counted only a few times. The chain is built from TRBV9 and TRBJ2-7, with 7 positions matching TRBD1. V trimming: 2 bases; J trimming: 5 bases; junction bases outside the gene matches: 10. From germline, CDR1 is SGDLS and CDR2 YYNGEE. This CDR3 is 15 amino acids long. CDR3 DNA: TGTGCCAGCAGCGTCTTCCCAGGACAGGCGGACGAGCAGTACTTC. It encodes CASSVFPGQADEQYF.

A few counts support this clonotype. V is TRBV5-1 and J is TRBJ1-6; perhaps TRBD1 as D (5 bases). Germline CDR1 reads SGHRS; CDR2 reads YFSETQ. V shed 0 bases and J shed 3 bases, with 10 bases lying between them. The CDR3 is made up of 16 amino acids. The CDR3 DNA is TGCGCCAGCAGCTTGGCTAGGGGTCTCTATAATTCACCCCTCCACTTT. This sequence encodes CASSLARGLYNSPLHF.